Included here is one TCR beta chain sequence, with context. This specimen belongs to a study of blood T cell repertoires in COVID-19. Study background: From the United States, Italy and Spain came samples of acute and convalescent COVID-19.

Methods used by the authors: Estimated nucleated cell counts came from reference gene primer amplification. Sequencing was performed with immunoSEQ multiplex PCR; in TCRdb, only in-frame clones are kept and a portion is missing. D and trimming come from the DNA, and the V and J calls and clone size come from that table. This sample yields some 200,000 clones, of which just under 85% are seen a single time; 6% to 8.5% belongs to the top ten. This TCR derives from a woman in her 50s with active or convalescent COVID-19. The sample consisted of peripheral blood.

The CDR3 loop reads CATSEEGGIGQPQHF. In DNA form, the CDR3 reads TGTGCCACCAGCGAGGAGGGAGGGATCGGACAGCCCCAGCATTTT. The rearrangement uses TRBV24-1 and TRBJ1-5; no clear D gene. This CDR3 has 15 residues. Trimming stripped 7 bases from V and 7 bases from J, with 19 bases between. In germline, CDR1 is KGHDR, CDR2 SFDVKD.